The 17 T cell receptor beta chains presented below share a single source sample, sequenced in a study of Ad26.COV2.S vaccination and SARS-CoV-2 variants. This table comes from immunoSEQ multiplex PCR, and its TCRdb copy is limited to in-frame clones, with some not included. Counted here are more than 85,000 clones, over 70% occurring once; the ten biggest clones make up roughly 17%. The sequencing here drew on peripheral blood, taken after recovery from COVID-19. Receptor source: a human donor who had recovered from COVID-19.

As DNA, the CDR3 is TGTGCCAGCAGCTTATCGTCCCAAACTAATTCACCCCTCCACTTT. This gives the protein CASSLSSQTNSPLHF. V usage is TRBV7-3 and J usage is TRBJ1-6; no clear D gene. Between the trimmed V and J ends, which lost 2 bases and 6 bases, there was a span of 11 bases. Germline CDR1 and CDR2: SGHTA and FQGTGA. CDR3 size: 15 residues. Full variable domain (outside the CDR3, taken from reference TRBV7-3 and TRBJ1-6): GAGVSQTPSNKVTEKGKYVELRCDPISGHTALYWYRQSLGQGPEFLIYFQGTGAADDSGLPNDRFFAVRPEGSVSTLKIQRTERGDSAVYLCASSLSSQTNSPLHFGNGTRLTVT.

This sequence joins TRBV9 and TRBJ1-2; tentative D call: TRBD1 (5 bases). The CDR3 length is 13 residues. CDR1 SGDLS and CDR2 YYNGEE come from the germline V gene. V shed 3 bases and J shed 4 bases, with 10 bases lying between them. As DNA, the CDR3 is TGTGCCAGCAGCGCAGGGATTTCCTATGGCTACACCTTC. Amino acid sequence: CASSAGISYGYTF.

This clone was detected once. This rearrangement joins TRBV6-5 to TRBJ2-1; D is perhaps TRBD1 (6 bases). V dropped 5 bases and J dropped 5 bases, with 10 bases sitting between them. The CDR3 contains 13 residues. Germline V gene sequence: CDR1 MNHEY, CDR2 SVGAGI. CDR3 region: CASSNRVHNEQFF. In DNA, the CDR3 is TGTGCCAGCAGTAACAGGGTGCACAATGAGCAGTTCTTC.

The rearrangement joins TRBV7-2 to TRBJ1-5; D may be TRBD1 (5 bases). The V and J ends lost 1 base and 5 bases respectively, with 12 bases between them. This CDR3 comprises 15 residues. From germline, CDR1 is SGHTA and CDR2 FQGNSA. In DNA, the CDR3 is TGTGCCAGCAGCTTAGGCAGGGTAATGGATCAGCCCCAGCATTTT. Amino acids: CASSLGRVMDQPQHF.

This chain joins TRBV29-1 and TRBJ2-1; no clear D gene. V lost 2 bases, J lost 2 bases, and 10 bases lay in between. From germline, CDR1 is SQVTM and CDR2 ANQGSEA. The CDR3 extends over 14 amino acids. In DNA form, the CDR3 reads TGCAGCGTTGAATCATTGGCAACCTACAATGAGCAGTTCTTC. Translated, it gives CSVESLATYNEQFF.

The CDR3 protein is CASSRSEGSTVGSPLHF. DNA for the CDR3: TGCGCCAGCAGCCGGTCTGAGGGGTCCACGGTCGGTTCACCCCTCCACTTT. The V call is TRBV4-1, the J call TRBJ1-6; TRBD1 is a possible D gene (5 bases). Deletions cut 4 bases from V and 9 bases from J, with 22 bases between. The CDR3 has 17 amino acids. Germline V CDR1 and CDR2: MGHRA, YSYEKL.

V usage is TRBV5-6 and J usage is TRBJ1-2; tentatively, D is TRBD1 (5 bases). Trimming removed 4 bases at V and 8 bases at J, with 15 bases between. Germline CDR1 SGHDT, CDR2 YYEEEE. This CDR3 spans 13 amino acids. CDR3 region: CASSPDGGHGYTF. The DNA for the CDR3 is TGTGCCAGCAGCCCGGACGGGGGTCACGGCTACACCTTC. Filled out from reference TRBV5-6 and TRBJ1-2, the complete variable domain reads DAGVTQSPTHLIKTRGQQVTLRCSPKSGHDTVSWYQQALGQGPQFIFQYYEEEERQRGNFPDRFSGHQFPNYSSELNVNALLLGDSALYLCASSPDGGHGYTFGSGTRLTVV.

V gene TRBV4-2 combines with J gene TRBJ2-5; D perhaps matches TRBD1 (6 bases). CDR1 and CDR2 from the germline V gene are LGHNA and YNFKEQ. The CDR3 runs 16 residues. Trimming removed 1 base from V and 5 bases from J, with 17 bases in between. Written as DNA, the CDR3 is TGTGCCAGCAGCCAAGCAGACCAGGAAGGGGGTGAGACCCAGTACTTC. This sequence encodes CASSQADQEGGETQYF.

The rearrangement uses TRBV25-1 and TRBJ2-7; D may match TRBD1 or TRBD2 (5 bases each). The CDR3 has 14 amino acids. Between the trimmed V and J ends, which lost 3 bases and 1 base, there was a span of 10 bases. From germline, CDR1 is MGHDK and CDR2 SYGVNS. CDR3 sequence: CASSDNGASYEQYF. The CDR3 DNA follows: TGTGCCAGCAGTGATAACGGGGCGTCCTACGAGCAGTACTTC.

This clone was observed a few times. The chain combines TRBV4-3 with TRBJ2-6; 8 nucleotides line up with TRBD1. The CDR3 sequence is 19 residues long. V shed 4 bases, J shed 2 bases, and the junction held 13 bases outside the gene matches. The germline gives CDR1 LGHNA, CDR2 YSLEER. The CDR3 is CASSPTRTGIIPGANVLTF. Here the CDR3 DNA reads TGCGCCAGCAGCCCCACCAGGACAGGGATAATACCTGGGGCCAACGTCCTGACTTTC.

The chain carries TRBV28 and TRBJ2-7; D gene uncertain. V shed 3 bases and J shed 7 bases, with 7 bases lying between them. The CDR3 extends over 11 amino acids. CDR1 is MDHEN and CDR2 is SYDVKM in the germline V gene. The CDR3 loop is CASSFSAEQYF. In DNA form, the CDR3 reads TGTGCCAGCAGTTTCAGCGCTGAGCAGTACTTC.

The chain couples TRBV16 to TRBJ1-3, with D unresolved. Trimming shortened V by 4 bases and J by 1 base, and 11 bases separated the two germline ends. Germline V gene data show CDR1 as KGHSY and CDR2 as FQNENV. This CDR3 has 15 amino acids. The CDR3 sequence: CASSPRLLSGNTIYF. CDR3 coding DNA: TGTGCCAGCAGCCCCCGACTCCTGTCTGGAAACACCATATATTTT.

On this clone itself: An end of the junction does not agree with germline; a read error may underlie this. V and J are TRBV4-2 and TRBJ1-1; a weak D match, TRBD1 (6 bases). The germline CDR1 and CDR2 sequences are LGHNA and YNFKEQ. The CDR3 is 21 amino acids. Here the CDR3 reads CASSEDTPGGTLLSPNTEAFF. CDR3 coding DNA: TGTGCCAGCAGCGAAGATACCCCGGGGGGCACTCTTTTGTCCCCGAACACTGAAGCTTTCTTT.

The rearrangement joins TRBV3-1 (or the pseudogene TRBV3-2) to TRBJ2-6; maybe TRBD1 (6 bases). V lost 1 base, J lost 0 bases, and 16 bases lay in between. CDR1 is LGHDT and CDR2 is YNNKEL in the germline V gene (reference sequence). The length of the CDR3 is 19 residues. The CDR3 DNA follows: TGTGCCAGCAGCCAAGTCCCAGGGGTTTGGAGCTCTGGGGCCAACGTCCTGACTTTC. This translates into CASSQVPGVWSSGANVLTF.

This clone came up a few times. The chain uses TRBV2 and TRBJ2-7, with D maybe TRBD1 (5 bases). The germline gives CDR1 SNHLY, CDR2 FYNNEI. The CDR3 is 13 residues long. V was pared by 6 bases and J by 3 bases, with 12 bases between. CDR3 loop: CASRAGMIYEQYF. The DNA for the CDR3 is TGTGCCAGCAGGGCAGGGATGATCTACGAGCAGTACTTC.

This sequence joins TRBV30 and TRBJ1-2, with D possibly matching TRBD1 (5 bases). Germline V gene lookup returns CDR1 GTSNPN and CDR2 SVGIG (reference sequence). The CDR3 has 12 amino acids. Trimming left V 3 bases short and J 5 bases short, with 10 bases between. CDR3 residues: CAWRGTEYGYTF. CDR3 nucleotides: TGTGCCTGGAGAGGGACTGAGTATGGCTACACCTTC.

The rearrangement links TRBV2 to TRBJ2-7; 9 nucleotides align to TRBD1. The CDR3 sequence is 15 residues long. CDR1 is SNHLY and CDR2 is FYNNEI in the germline V gene. V shed 7 bases, J shed 3 bases, and the junction held 10 bases outside the gene matches. The CDR3 bases are TGTGCCAGCATCGGGGCCCGGACAGGGGACTACGAGCAGTACTTC. Translated: CASIGARTGDYEQYF.